The 15 T cell receptor beta chains reported below all come from one sample, sequenced in a study of CD8+ T cells in alopecia areata. Treatment described: oral pan-JAK inhibitor, 5-10 mg twice daily. Extraction of RNA preceded its reverse transcription into cDNA, which served as the sequencing template. Some clones are missing from TCRdb's copy, which holds only in-frame ones; the method was immunoSEQ multiplex PCR. The table has more than 100,000 clones, about 50% seen once. Sequenced material: CD4+ T cells sorted from blood, taken at week 4, from a patient treated with tofacitinib. Every receptor here comes from a human donor with alopecia areata.

The V and J genes are TRBV29-1 and TRBJ2-1; D is undetermined. V was cut by 8 bases and J by 6 bases, with 11 bases left in between. In germline, CDR1 is SQVTM, CDR2 ANQGSEA. The CDR3 runs to 11 residues. The CDR3 bases are TGCAGCATCGGGCCGGGCAATGAGCAGTTCTTC. This codes for CSIGPGNEQFF.

This CDR3 reads CAWSPLSYNEQFF. The CDR3 nucleotides read TGTGCCTGGAGTCCCCTCTCCTACAATGAGCAGTTCTTC. The genes are TRBV30 and TRBJ2-1; unclear D gene. Looked up from germline, CDR1 is GTSNPN and CDR2 is SVGIG (reference sequence). V lost 2 bases and J lost 0, with 5 bases in between. This CDR3 is 13 amino acids long.

This clone has more than one count but fewer than ten. The rearrangement joins TRBV11-2 to TRBJ2-7; no reliable D call. Looked up from germline, CDR1 is SGHAT and CDR2 is FQNNGV. V lost 4 bases, J lost 5 bases, and 9 bases lay in between. This CDR3 region has 12 residues. The chain's CDR3 is CASSSQRNEQYF. The CDR3 DNA is TGTGCCAGCAGCTCGCAGAGAAACGAGCAGTACTTC.

V usage is TRBV6-5 and J usage is TRBJ2-6; no clear D. V was shortened by 0 bases and J by 1 base, with 7 bases between the two germline ends. Per germline, CDR1 MNHEY and CDR2 SVGAGI. The CDR3 contains 16 residues. CDR3 in DNA: TGTGCCAGCAGTTACTCGTTGGGTTCTGGGGCCAACGTCCTGACTTTC. It is translated as CASSYSLGSGANVLTF.

The chain is built from TRBV6-5 and TRBJ1-5, with 8 bases lining up with TRBD1. The CDR3 has 15 residues. Germline assignment: CDR1 MNHEY and CDR2 SVGAGI. The V segment lost 6 bases and the J segment 1 base; nucleotides outside the gene matches: 5. The CDR3 is CASRVDRASNQPQHF. The CDR3 bases are TGTGCCAGCAGAGTGGACAGGGCGAGCAATCAGCCCCAGCATTTT.

This clone was found a few times. This rearrangement joins TRBV12-5 to TRBJ2-1; TRBD2 is a possible D gene (7 bases). CDR1 and CDR2 (germline): LGHNT, FRNRAP. Trimming took 1 base from V and 7 from J, leaving 11 bases between them. The CDR3 has 14 amino acids. Here the CDR3 DNA reads TGTGCTAGTGGTTTGGGCAGGGGAGGGAATGAGCAGTTCTTC. It yields the protein CASGLGRGGNEQFF.

V is TRBV27 and J is TRBJ1-4; possible D gene TRBD1, 6 bases. The CDR3 is made up of 14 amino acids. The germline V gene has CDR1 MNHEY and CDR2 SMNVEV (reference sequence). Trimming took 7 bases from V and 8 from J, leaving 17 bases between them. For the CDR3, the DNA is TGTGCCAGCACCAAGGCAGGGGCGACCGAAAAACTGTTTTTT. Residues: CASTKAGATEKLFF.

The chain combines TRBV5-1 with TRBJ2-1; D perhaps matches TRBD2 (6 bases). Trimming took 4 bases from V and 2 from J, leaving 10 bases between them. This CDR3 is 14 amino acids long. Per the germline V gene, CDR1 is SGHRS and CDR2 is YFSETQ. DNA for the CDR3: TGCGCCAGCAGCCGGGCGGGGCCCTACAATGAGCAGTTCTTC. It codes for CASSRAGPYNEQFF.

In its sample, this clone was seen many times. The chain recombines TRBV30 with TRBJ2-5, with 11 bases lining up with TRBD2. Germline CDR1 and CDR2: GTSNPN and SVGIG (reference sequence). Unmatched junction bases numbered 17, after V lost 0 bases and J lost 5 bases. The CDR3 totals 19 residues. The CDR3 is CAWSVGLAGGHRVRETQYF. The CDR3 nucleotides read TGTGCCTGGAGTGTAGGGCTAGCGGGAGGACACCGAGTAAGGGAGACCCAGTACTTC.

The chain joins TRBV30 to TRBJ1-2; 8 bases agree with TRBD1. In germline, CDR1 is GTSNPN, CDR2 SVGIG (reference sequence). The CDR3 is made up of 13 amino acids. Germline trimming cut 7 bases from V and 5 bases from J; bases unmatched to any gene: 9. The CDR3 DNA reads as TGTGCCTTGACAGGGGCCCATGGGTATGGCTACACCTTC. It is translated as CALTGAHGYGYTF.

The V gene is TRBV15, the J gene TRBJ1-2, with TRBD1 as a possible D gene (6 bases). CDR1 and CDR2 (germline): LNHNV, YYDKDF (reference sequence). The CDR3 runs 15 residues. With 7 bases removed from V and 4 bases from J, the gap between germline ends came to 19 bases. This chain's CDR3 is CATTREGGGGYGYTF. CDR3 DNA sequence: TGTGCCACCACCCGAGAGGGGGGTGGGGGCTATGGCTACACCTTC. Looking up the rest from reference TRBV15 and TRBJ1-2 gives the full variable domain: DAMVIQNPRYQVTQFGKPVTLSCSQTLNHNVMYWYQQKSSQAPKLLFHYYDKDFNNEADTPDNFQSRRPNTSFCFLDIRSPGLGDTAMYLCATTREGGGGYGYTFGSGTRLTVV.

In this sample, this clone turned up a few times. The rearrangement uses TRBV6-1 and TRBJ2-3, with D tentatively TRBD1 (6 bases). CDR1 is MNHNS and CDR2 is SASEGT in the germline V gene. The CDR3 spans 12 residues. V gave up 6 bases and J gave up 8 bases, with 12 bases separating them. As DNA, the CDR3 is TGTGCCAGCAGCTGGGGGCCAGCTACGCAGTATTTT. Translation: CASSWGPATQYF.

The rearrangement joins TRBV30 to TRBJ1-2, with D possibly being TRBD1 (6 bases). Trimming removed 6 bases at V and 4 bases at J, with 12 bases between. This CDR3 is built from 12 residues. Germline V gene data show CDR1 as GTSNPN and CDR2 as SVGIG (reference sequence). CDR3 DNA sequence: TGTGCCTGTTCAAGGGGGAGCTATGGCTACACCTTC. This gives the protein CACSRGSYGYTF.

The chain carries TRBV6-5 and TRBJ2-1, with TRBD2 as a possible D gene (6 bases). V lost 6 bases to trimming and J lost 10 bases, with 10 bases between them. The CDR3 totals 11 residues. The germline V gene has CDR1 MNHEY and CDR2 SVGAGI. CDR3 region: CASSWDSEQFF. The CDR3 DNA reads as TGTGCCAGCAGCTGGGACTCCGAGCAGTTCTTC.

This clone was counted a few times. V is TRBV5-1 and J is TRBJ2-1; no definite D call. Germline lookup yields CDR1 SGHRS and CDR2 YFSETQ. The germline V and J ends were trimmed by 0 bases and 4 bases, with 11 bases remaining between them. The CDR3 is 15 residues long. The CDR3: CASSLDRTPYNEQFF. As DNA, the CDR3 is TGCGCCAGCAGCTTGGACCGGACGCCGTACAATGAGCAGTTCTTC.